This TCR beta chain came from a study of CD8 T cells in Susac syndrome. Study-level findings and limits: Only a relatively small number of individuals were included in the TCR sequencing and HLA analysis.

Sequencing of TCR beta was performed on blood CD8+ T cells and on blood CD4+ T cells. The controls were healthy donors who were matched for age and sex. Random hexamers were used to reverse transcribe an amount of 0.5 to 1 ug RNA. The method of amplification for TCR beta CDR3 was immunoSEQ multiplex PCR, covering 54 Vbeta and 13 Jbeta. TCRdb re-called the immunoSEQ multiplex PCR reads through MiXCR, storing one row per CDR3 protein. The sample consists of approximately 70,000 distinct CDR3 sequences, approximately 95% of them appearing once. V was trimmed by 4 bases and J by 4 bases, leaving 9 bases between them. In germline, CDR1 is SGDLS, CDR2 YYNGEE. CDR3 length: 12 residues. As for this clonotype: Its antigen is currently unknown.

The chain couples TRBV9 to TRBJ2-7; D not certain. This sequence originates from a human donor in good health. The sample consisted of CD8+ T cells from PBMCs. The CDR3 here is CASSPNGYEQYF. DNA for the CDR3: TGTGCCAGCAGCCCTAATGGGTACGAGCAGTACTTC.